These 23 T cell receptor beta chains originate from one sample sequenced in a study of T-cell memory formation after mild COVID-19. Via MiXCR, TCRdb re-called the 5' RACE reads, giving one row per CDR3 protein. The table records around 200,000 distinct CDR3 sequences, 20% to 25% of them present only once. Sample: PBMCs or a T cell subset sorted from them (not recorded which). The origin of the receptors is an adult woman who had mild COVID-19 (a few samples of this study predate the infection). Cell type and time point are not known.

The chain combines TRBV12-3 or TRBV12-4 with TRBJ1-4; TRBD1 is a possible D gene (5 bases). This CDR3 is built from 14 residues. V dropped 3 bases and J dropped 8 bases, with 13 bases sitting between them. CDR3 sequence: CASSFGTVGEKLFF. DNA for the CDR3: TGTGCCAGCAGTTTCGGGACCGTGGGGGAAAAACTGTTTTTT.

This clonotype was seen only a few times. This sequence joins TRBV12-3 or TRBV12-4 and TRBJ1-2; perhaps TRBD1 as D (5 bases). The CDR3 runs to 14 residues. The germline V and J ends were trimmed by 4 bases and 3 bases, with 12 bases remaining between them. This CDR3 reads CASSSGTDDYGYTF. The CDR3, as DNA: TGTGCCAGCAGTTCTGGGACGGACGACTATGGCTACACCTTC.

The chain has TRBV19 and TRBJ1-2, with D hard to call. CDR1 is LNHDA, CDR2 SQIVND, per germline (reference sequence). This CDR3 contains 12 residues. Between the trimmed V and J ends, which lost 9 bases and 4 bases, there was a span of 12 bases. Here the CDR3 DNA reads TGTGCCAGCCGTTACGGTATCTATGGCTACACCTTC. The encoded protein is CASRYGIYGYTF.

This clonotype was seen a handful of times. The CDR3 DNA reads TGTGCCACCAGTGACTCACAGACGGTGTTGCCCCCTGAAGCTTTCTTT. Translating gives CATSDSQTVLPPEAFF. This chain links TRBV24-1 with TRBJ1-1; D remains ambiguous. Germline assignment: CDR1 KGHDR and CDR2 SFDVKD. Trimming took off 4 bases at V and 6 bases at J, with 20 bases between the two ends. CDR3 length: 16 amino acids.

The table lists this clonotype with a few counts. This chain links TRBV3-1 with TRBJ1-2; 7 bases align to TRBD1. Germline assignment: CDR1 LGHDT and CDR2 YNNKEL (reference sequence). This CDR3 comprises 16 residues. Trimming took 3 bases from V and 3 from J; bases not matched to a gene: 10. The CDR3 DNA is TGTGCCAGCAGCCAGGCCGGGACAGCCCTTGACTATGGCTACACCTTC. Residues: CASSQAGTALDYGYTF.

V and J are TRBV5-6 and TRBJ2-7, with D perhaps TRBD1 or TRBD2 (5 bases each). Germline V gene lookup returns CDR1 SGHDT and CDR2 YYEEEE. The CDR3 is 16 amino acids. Trimming took 4 bases from V and 6 from J, leaving 23 bases between them. This CDR3 is CASSGGDRISAGEQYF. DNA for the CDR3: TGTGCCAGCAGCGGTGGGGACCGCATATCGGCGGGCGAGCAGTACTTC. Full variable domain (missing parts from reference TRBV5-6 and TRBJ2-7): DAGVTQSPTHLIKTRGQQVTLRCSPKSGHDTVSWYQQALGQGPQFIFQYYEEEERQRGNFPDRFSGHQFPNYSSELNVNALLLGDSALYLCASSGGDRISAGEQYFGPGTRLTVT.

The table lists this clonotype with a few counts. The germline gene is not matched at one end of the junction; a read error may be the cause. The DNA of the CDR3 is TGCAGCGTCCGGGACAGCAACACCGGGGAGCTGTTGTTT. Translating gives CSVRDSNTGELLF. The chain couples TRBV29-1 to TRBJ2-2; 7 positions match TRBD1. The CDR3 spans 13 residues. Germline CDR1 is SQVTM and CDR2 is ANQGSEA.

In this sample, this clonotype turned up a few times. The chain is built from TRBV20-1 and TRBJ2-7; 15 bases agree with TRBD2. Per germline, CDR1 DFQATT and CDR2 SNEGSKA (reference sequence). The CDR3 contains 14 residues. V gave up 6 bases and J gave up 5 bases; unmatched junction bases: 5. Written as DNA, the CDR3 is TGCAGTGCCCTGGGACTAGCGGGAGGTAACGAGCAGTACTTC. It is translated as CSALGLAGGNEQYF.

This chain links TRBV20-1 with TRBJ2-2; D remains unclear. V was shortened by 3 bases and J by 6 bases, with 8 bases between the two germline ends. Germline CDR1 DFQATT, CDR2 SNEGSKA (reference sequence). This CDR3 has 12 residues. CDR3: CSARVLAGELFF. As DNA, the CDR3 is TGCAGTGCTAGGGTGCTAGCCGGGGAGCTGTTTTTT.

Regarding this clonotype: At one end the junction does not follow the germline gene, possibly because of a read error. V and J are TRBV18 and TRBJ2-3, with 7 positions matching TRBD1. The CDR3 spans 12 residues. Germline V gene sequence: CDR1 KGHSH, CDR2 LQKENI. Written as DNA, the CDR3 is TGTACCAGACAGGGTAGCACAGATACGCAGTATTTT. The encoded protein is CTRQGSTDTQYF.

This clonotype occurred a few times. The V and J genes are TRBV7-2 and TRBJ1-2, with D tentatively TRBD1 (5 bases). V dropped 5 bases and J dropped 4 bases, with 17 bases sitting between them. Per the germline V gene, CDR1 is SGHTA and CDR2 is FQGNSA. The CDR3 spans 15 residues. The CDR3 coding sequence is TGTGCCAGCAGCCAAACCTGGGGCGGATCCTATGGCTACACCTTC. This sequence encodes CASSQTWGGSYGYTF.

This clonotype has just one count. The J gene is TRBJ1-1, the V gene TRBV30; no clear D gene. The V end was cut by 4 bases, the J end by 1 base, with 10 bases between. Looked up from germline, CDR1 is GTSNPN and CDR2 is SVGIG (reference sequence). The CDR3 has 13 residues. The CDR3, as DNA: TGTGCCTGGACTGAGGGAACGAACACTGAAGCTTTCTTT. This sequence encodes CAWTEGTNTEAFF.

This clonotype appeared a few times. The rearrangement uses TRBV27 and TRBJ2-1; 8 nucleotides match TRBD2. Trimming removed 5 bases from V and 4 bases from J; junction bases left unmatched: 13. The CDR3 is 17 residues long. Germline-derived CDR1 and CDR2 are MNHEY and SMNVEV (reference sequence). In nucleotides, the CDR3 is TGTGCCAGCAGTATCATCGGGGGGGAAAGCTTTTACAATGAGCAGTTCTTC. Translation gives CASSIIGGESFYNEQFF.

This chain uses TRBV6-5 with TRBJ2-7; possible D gene TRBD1, 6 bases. Trimming stripped 5 bases from V and 3 bases from J, with 11 bases between. The germline V gene has CDR1 MNHEY and CDR2 SVGAGI. This CDR3 is 13 amino acids long. As DNA, the CDR3 is TGTGCCAGCAGTGACACAGGGAACTACGAGCAGTACTTC. It encodes CASSDTGNYEQYF.

V and J are TRBV27 and TRBJ1-6, with unresolved D. CDR1 and CDR2 (germline): MNHEY, SMNVEV (reference sequence). Trimming removed 1 base from V and 7 bases from J, with 5 bases in between. The CDR3 is 13 amino acids. The CDR3 region is CASSLYSNSPLHF. DNA for the CDR3: TGTGCCAGCAGTTTATATAGCAATTCACCCCTCCACTTT.

This chain links TRBV19 with TRBJ2-4; 8 bases agree with TRBD1. Germline assignment: CDR1 LNHDA and CDR2 SQIVND (reference sequence). The CDR3 runs 14 residues. V gave up 1 base and J gave up 6 bases; unmatched junction bases: 2. The CDR3 sequence: CASSIGQGLNIQYF. CDR3 coding DNA: TGTGCCAGTAGTATAGGACAGGGGCTAAACATTCAGTACTTC.

The rearrangement joins TRBV20-1 to TRBJ1-1; D call uncertain. This CDR3 is built from 12 residues. Germline CDR1 reads DFQATT; CDR2 reads SNEGSKA (reference sequence). V was clipped by 4 bases and J by 5 bases, with 11 bases between them. The CDR3 loop is CSAKLTRTEAFF. As DNA, the CDR3 is TGCAGTGCTAAACTCACGCGGACTGAAGCTTTCTTT.

This clonotype was observed a few times. The chain combines TRBV2 with TRBJ1-1, with 11 bases that match TRBD1. There are 11 residues in the CDR3. CDR1 and CDR2 from the germline V gene are SNHLY and FYNNEI. The V and J ends lost 9 bases and 6 bases, in that order; junction bases with no gene match: 0. In DNA form, the CDR3 reads TGTGCCAGGGACAGGGGGCCTGAAGCTTTCTTT. The encoded protein is CARDRGPEAFF.

This clonotype has only a few counts. This sequence joins TRBV7-9 and TRBJ2-7; unclear D gene. The V end lost 0 bases, the J end lost 4 bases, and 7 bases lay between the germline ends. The CDR3 has 13 residues. Looked up from germline, CDR1 is SEHNR and CDR2 is FQNEAQ (reference sequence). CDR3 residues: CASSLADPYEQYF. The CDR3 nucleotides are TGTGCCAGCAGCTTAGCGGACCCTTACGAGCAGTACTTC.

This rearrangement joins TRBV12-3 or TRBV12-4 to TRBJ2-7; D is ambiguous. CDR3 size: 13 residues. V gave up 6 bases and J gave up 1 base, with 10 bases separating them. The CDR3 here is CASSYQKSYEQYF. The CDR3 DNA reads TGTGCCAGCAGCTATCAGAAGTCCTACGAGCAGTACTTC.

The chain recombines TRBV7-2 with TRBJ2-1; D is uncertain. Trimming took off 3 bases at V and 8 bases at J, with 11 bases between the two ends. Germline V gene data show CDR1 as SGHTA and CDR2 as FQGNSA. The CDR3 spans 13 residues. CDR3 DNA sequence: TGTGCCAGCAGCTTCCCTTATTACTATGAGCAGTTCTTC. The encoded protein is CASSFPYYYEQFF. Full variable domain (missing parts from reference TRBV7-2 and TRBJ2-1): GAGVSQSPSNKVTEKGKDVELRCDPISGHTALYWYRQSLGQGLEFLIYFQGNSAPDKSGLPSDRFSAERTGGSVSTLTIQRTQQEDSAVYLCASSFPYYYEQFFGPGTRLTVL.

This chain connects TRBV27 to TRBJ1-5; TRBD1 might be the D (5 bases). Germline V lookup: CDR1 MNHEY, CDR2 SMNVEV (reference sequence). This CDR3 region has 15 residues. V was clipped by 6 bases and J by 1 base, with 13 bases between them. CDR3 sequence reads: CASRGGGISNQPQHF. CDR3 nucleotide sequence: TGTGCCAGCAGGGGGGGGGGGATCAGCAATCAGCCCCAGCATTTT.

This clonotype was seen only a few times. The CDR3 does not end in the conserved phenylalanine or tryptophan, so this is likely a read error. No DNA is shown, since the ends of the CDR3 on it are uncertain; the CDR3 is the one TCRdb lists. V usage is TRBV5-1 and J usage is TRBJ2-7; the table gives TRBD1 as D, unverified against the DNA. Germline lookup yields CDR1 SGHRS and CDR2 YFSETQ. From its first to its last residue, the CDR3 has 8 amino acids. The CDR3 protein is CASRAPQL.